A selection of T cell receptor beta chains follows, all from one sample in a study of graft-versus-host responses after intestinal transplantation. The protocol was immunoSEQ multiplex PCR, while the TCRdb copy is restricted to in-frame clones and leaves out a portion. The table has 150,000 or so clones, nearly 95% seen once. These TCRs' antigens remain unknown. Specimen: unstimulated CD4+ T cells sorted from spleen or lymph node cells, collected before intestinal transplant. The receptor set was obtained from a human donor who received an intestinal transplant. Each CDR3 is given with its conserved first and last residue. The D gene is left open where the match is weak. Not every row has a clone size; where given, it reads once, few, many or a size class.

d_call	v_call	j_call	clone_size	cdr3_nt	cdr3_aa
-	TRBV7-3	TRBJ1-4	once	TGTGCCAGCAGTACCTTGGGCAGGGGTGAAAAACTGTTTTTT	CASSTLGRGEKLFF
TRBD1	TRBV2	TRBJ1-4	-	TGTGCCAGCAGTGGGACAGGGATTACTAATGAAAAACTGTTTTTT	CASSGTGITNEKLFF
TRBD1	TRBV10-2	TRBJ1-2	-	TGCGCCAGCAGTGATCAGGGGGTATCAAACTATGGCTACACCTTC	CASSDQGVSNYGYTF
TRBD1	TRBV5-8	TRBJ2-1	-	TGTGCCAGCAGTCCAGGACAGGGGGGAAGGGGCGAGCAGTTCTTC	CASSPGQGGRGEQFF
TRBD2	TRBV28	TRBJ2-5	-	TGTGCCAGCAGTCCCTCCCCCGGGACTAGCTGGGGAGAGACCCAGTACTTC	CASSPSPGTSWGETQYF
TRBD1	TRBV6-5	TRBJ1-1	-	TGTGCCAGCAGAATGGAGGGGGCGTTGGGCACTGAAGCTTTCTTT	CASRMEGALGTEAFF
-	TRBV10-1	TRBJ2-3	-	TGCGCCAGCAGTGGGGGCACAGATACGCAGTATTTT	CASSGGTDTQYF
-	TRBV4-1	TRBJ2-7	-	TGTGCCAGCAGCCAACACGGGGTAAGCGAGCAGTACTTC	CASSQHGVSEQYF
TRBD2	TRBV9	TRBJ2-1	-	TGTGCCAGCAGCGGAGCGGGAGCTGCTGAGTTCTTC	CASSGAGAAEFF
TRBD1	TRBV6-1	TRBJ1-3	-	TGTGCCAGCCAGGGACAGAACTCTGGAAACACCATATATTTT	CASQGQNSGNTIYF
TRBD1	TRBV5-1	TRBJ2-5	-	TGCGCCAGCAGCTTGGAACAGGGGGCTGTTTGGGAGACCCAGTACTTC	CASSLEQGAVWETQYF
-	TRBV10-3	TRBJ2-3	-	TGTGCCATCACCGACGGTTACACAGATACGCAGTATTTT	CAITDGYTDTQYF
TRBD2	TRBV10-1	TRBJ2-7	-	TGCGCCAGCAGTGTCCCCCCCTGGGGGGGGAGGGAGGAGGAGGAGCAGTACTTC	CASSVPPWGGREEEEQYF
TRBD1	TRBV7-2	TRBJ1-1	once	TGTGCCAGCAGCTTAGCGGGGACAGGGGTTATTGAAGCTTTCTTT	CASSLAGTGVIEAFF
-	TRBV20-1	TRBJ2-1	-	TGCAGTGCCCCTGATCTGCCCGAGCAGTTCTTC	CSAPDLPEQFF
-	TRBV5-1	TRBJ1-1	-	TGCGCCAGCAGCGAGCCGATGAACACTGAAGCTTTCTTT	CASSEPMNTEAFF
-	TRBV28	TRBJ2-7	-	TGTGCCAGCAGTTTACCCAAATCCTACGAGCAGTACTTC	CASSLPKSYEQYF
-	TRBV2	TRBJ2-3	-	TGTGCCAGCCGCTTCGGTTTTCCCACGGCAGATACGCAGTATTTT	CASRFGFPTADTQYF
-	TRBV28	TRBJ1-2	-	TGTGCCAGCACCCTGGGGGGCTCGGGCGGCTACACCTTC	CASTLGGSGGYTF
TRBD1	TRBV11-3	TRBJ2-7	-	TGTGCCACCCCTACGCCTAATACAGGGGGGACCTACGAGCAGTACTTC	CATPTPNTGGTYEQYF
-	TRBV18	TRBJ2-3	-	TGTGCCAGCTCACCGGTTTTGTTGGGGACAGATACGCAGTATTTT	CASSPVLLGTDTQYF
-	TRBV6-5	TRBJ2-7	-	TGTGCCAGCACCCCCGGGGGCCTGGGCTCCTACGAGCAGTACTTC	CASTPGGLGSYEQYF
-	TRBV10-3	TRBJ2-1	-	TGTGCCATCAGACCGGACCTAAATAATGAGCAGTTCTTC	CAIRPDLNNEQFF
-	TRBV18	TRBJ1-2	-	TGTGCCAGCTCACCACCACAGGGAGGCTACACCTTC	CASSPPQGGYTF
TRBD1	TRBV6-1	TRBJ1-1	-	TGTGCCAGCAGCGTTGACAGGGGAGTCACTGAAGCTTTCTTT	CASSVDRGVTEAFF
TRBD2	TRBV7-3	TRBJ2-2	-	TGTGCCAGCAGCTTGCTAGCGGGAGGGGACACCGGGGAGCTGTTTTTT	CASSLLAGGDTGELFF
-	TRBV5-5	TRBJ1-3	-	TGTGCCAGCAGCCGGGAGGGGTTGGGAAACACCATATATTTT	CASSREGLGNTIYF
-	TRBV6-1	TRBJ2-5	-	TGTGCCAGCAGTGTTGTCCAAGAGACCCAGTACTTC	CASSVVQETQYF
TRBD2	TRBV4-1	TRBJ2-7	-	TGCGCCAGCAGCCAAGGGACTAGCGGGAGCTCCTACGAGCAGTACTTC	CASSQGTSGSSYEQYF
TRBD1	TRBV28	TRBJ2-7	-	TGTGCCAGCAGTTCACAGGGGAGCTCCTACGAGCAGTACTTC	CASSSQGSSYEQYF
TRBD2	TRBV7-2	TRBJ2-2	-	TGTGCCAGCAGCTCGACTAGCGGGAGGTCCCGGTGGGGGGAGCTGTTTTTT	CASSSTSGRSRWGELFF
-	TRBV5-6	TRBJ1-5	-	TGTGCCAGCAGCTTGTTTTCTGAAGGCAATCAGCCCCAGCATTTT	CASSLFSEGNQPQHF
TRBD1	TRBV2	TRBJ1-5	-	TGTGCCAGCAGTGAACTGACAGGGGACAGCCAGCCCCAGCATTTT	CASSELTGDSQPQHF
TRBD1	TRBV14	TRBJ1-6	-	TGTGCCAGCAGCCGCACCCTGCCTGACAGGGGATTCTTGCATTCACCCCTCCACTTT	CASSRTLPDRGFLHSPLHF
-	TRBV6-5	TRBJ2-3	-	TGTGCCAGCAGCTGGGGTGCTAGCACAGATACGCAGTATTTT	CASSWGASTDTQYF
TRBD1	TRBV2	TRBJ1-5	-	TGTGCCAGCAGACCCGACAGGGGGCAGAGTCAGCCCCAGCATTTT	CASRPDRGQSQPQHF
TRBD2	TRBV27	TRBJ2-1	-	TGTGCCAGCAGCCGAGCGGGAGGGCCACTAGATGAGCAGTTCTTC	CASSRAGGPLDEQFF
TRBD1	TRBV30	TRBJ2-7	-	TGTGCCTGGGACTTGGACAGGGGGCCCTCCTACGAGCAGTACTTC	CAWDLDRGPSYEQYF
TRBD2	TRBV5-8	TRBJ2-2	-	TGTGCCAGCAGCTTGGTCGGGAGGGCCACCGGGGAGCTGTTTTTT	CASSLVGRATGELFF
TRBD1	TRBV28	TRBJ1-2	once	TGTGCCAGCAGTTTCCGACAGGGGATAAACTATGGCTACACCTTC	CASSFRQGINYGYTF
TRBD1	TRBV19	TRBJ1-2	few	TGTGCCAGTAGTATAACCGGGACAGGGAACTATGGCTACACCTTC	CASSITGTGNYGYTF
-	TRBV4-2	TRBJ2-1	-	TGTGCCAGCAGCCAAGACCTAGAAAGGTTCTTC	CASSQDLERFF
TRBD1	TRBV5-1	TRBJ2-6	-	TGCGCCAGCAGCACTTTGACAGGGTTCGGGGCCAACGTCCTGACTTTC	CASSTLTGFGANVLTF
TRBD2	TRBV5-8	TRBJ2-5	-	TGTGCCAGCAGCTTATTACTAGCGGGAGAGGCAGAGACCCAGTACTTC	CASSLLLAGEAETQYF
-	TRBV21-1	TRBJ2-5	-	TGTGCCAGCATGGGACAGGGACGTCAAGAGACCCAGTACTTC	CASMGQGRQETQYF